These 20 T cell receptor beta chains share one sample of origin, sequenced in a study of CD8+ T cells in alopecia areata. In each case, RNA was isolated and then reverse transcribed into cDNA as the sequencing template. The data were produced by immunoSEQ multiplex PCR, yet TCRdb's version contains in-frame clones alone and is incomplete. The top ten hold approximately 6.8% of the sample, which has 150,000 or so clones, more than 40% seen once. The source material was CD4+ T cells sorted from blood. The receptors come from a human donor with alopecia areata.

The chain is built from TRBV5-1 and TRBJ2-5; 15 positions agree with TRBD2. V lost 0 bases to trimming and J lost 5 bases; unmatched junction nucleotides: 5. Germline CDR1 and CDR2: SGHRS and YFSETQ. The CDR3 is 17 amino acids. The CDR3 region has the DNA TGCGCCAGCAGCTTGGAGGGACTAGCGGGAGGATGGGAGACCCAGTACTTC. Translation gives CASSLEGLAGGWETQYF.

The J gene is TRBJ2-3, the V gene TRBV5-4; 10 nucleotides agree with TRBD1. This CDR3 is built from 14 residues. CDR1 is SGHNT, CDR2 YYREEE, per germline (reference sequence). V shed 0 bases and J 8 bases; nucleotides not matched to a gene: 3. The CDR3 sequence is CASSLGDRGGTQYF. CDR3 nucleotide sequence: TGTGCCAGCAGCTTGGGGGACAGGGGAGGTACGCAGTATTTT.

This clone turned up a few times. The chain recombines TRBV19 with TRBJ2-1; possible D gene TRBD1, 7 bases. This CDR3 is built from 12 residues. Trimming removed 4 bases at V and 7 bases at J, with 8 bases between. CDR1 is LNHDA, CDR2 SQIVND, per germline (reference sequence). CDR3 DNA: TGTGCCAGTAGTACAGGGGGGAATGAGCAGTTCTTC. It encodes CASSTGGNEQFF.

In the case of this clone: This specimen includes other DNA sequences encoding the same CDR3. V usage is TRBV30 and J usage is TRBJ2-7, with 7 bases lining up with TRBD1. Per germline, CDR1 GTSNPN and CDR2 SVGIG (reference sequence). CDR3 size: 13 residues. The V and J ends lost 2 bases and 4 bases, in that order; junction bases with no gene match: 5. The CDR3 sequence: CAWSRDSSYEQYF. The CDR3 DNA follows: TGTGCCTGGAGTCGGGACAGCTCTTACGAGCAGTACTTC.

This clone was detected ten times or more. In the same sample, other DNA sequences code for this CDR3. This chain uses TRBV28 with TRBJ2-2, with unresolved D. This CDR3 has 11 residues. Per germline, CDR1 MDHEN and CDR2 SYDVKM. V was pared by 6 bases and J by 5 bases, with 4 bases between. The CDR3 protein is CASSYTGELFF. In nucleotides, the CDR3 is TGTGCCAGCAGCTATACCGGGGAGCTGTTTTTT.

The chain joins TRBV25-1 to TRBJ1-3; D gene unclear. V lost 4 bases to trimming and J lost 0 bases, with 10 bases between them. Germline V gene data show CDR1 as MGHDK and CDR2 as SYGVNS. CDR3 length: 15 residues. The CDR3 protein is CASSGGIYSGNTIYF. CDR3 nucleotides: TGTGCCAGCAGTGGAGGGATCTACTCTGGAAACACCATATATTTT.

In this sample, this clone turned up a few times. At one end, the junction sequence differs from germline, possibly due to a read error. V usage is TRBV29-1 and J usage is TRBJ1-1; unclear D gene. The length of the CDR3 is 15 residues. The germline V gene has CDR1 SQVTM and CDR2 ANQGSEA. CDR3 sequence (DNA): TGCAGCGTTGTAGCGCAGGTGATAATGAACGCTGAAGCTTTCTTT. This encodes CSVVAQVIMNAEAFF.

This clone was seen more than once but under ten times. CDR3 amino acids: CASAGQTDQPQHF. The CDR3 nucleotides read TGTGCCAGCGCCGGCCAAACAGATCAGCCCCAGCATTTT. The V call is TRBV19, the J call TRBJ1-5; no clear D. Trimming cost V 9 bases and J 5 bases, with 14 bases left between them. The CDR3 extends over 13 amino acids. Germline CDR1 reads LNHDA; CDR2 reads SQIVND (reference sequence).

This chain uses TRBV5-1 with TRBJ2-1, with 14 bases aligning to TRBD2. V lost 7 bases to trimming and J lost 9 bases; unmatched junction nucleotides: 9. The length of the CDR3 is 15 residues. Germline V gene data show CDR1 as SGHRS and CDR2 as YFSETQ. CDR3 bases: TGCGCCAGCGAATCTACCGGGACTAGCGGGAGTGAGCAGTTCTTC. Translated: CASESTGTSGSEQFF.

This clone was seen a few times. The chain carries TRBV28 and TRBJ2-7; 8 bases line up with TRBD1. CDR1 and CDR2 from the germline V gene are MDHEN and SYDVKM. This CDR3 spans 12 amino acids. Trimming took 5 bases from V and 4 from J; bases not matched to a gene: 1. The CDR3 loop reads CASSDRGYEQYF. The CDR3 bases are TGTGCCAGCAGTGACAGGGGTTACGAGCAGTACTTC.

V and J are TRBV5-1 and TRBJ2-7, with 7 bases matching TRBD2. The J segment lost 7 bases and the V segment lost 0 bases, leaving 7 bases of the junction unmatched. Germline assignment: CDR1 SGHRS and CDR2 YFSETQ. The CDR3 covers 14 residues. The CDR3 nucleotides read TGCGCCAGCAGCTTGGCAGGGCCAGCGGGGGAGCAGTACTTC. Amino acids: CASSLAGPAGEQYF.

The J gene is TRBJ1-1, the V gene TRBV18, with D perhaps matching TRBD1 (5 bases). This CDR3 contains 15 residues. Germline V CDR1 and CDR2: KGHSH, LQKENI. Trimming took off 2 bases at V and 0 bases at J, with 10 bases between the two ends. CDR3 region: CASSPGRALNTEAFF. The CDR3 DNA sequence: TGTGCCAGCTCACCAGGCAGGGCGTTGAACACTGAAGCTTTCTTT.

This clone was detected only a few times. The sample has other DNA sequences that encode this CDR3 too. V and J are TRBV29-1 and TRBJ2-6; D is unresolved. CDR3 length equals 13 residues. Trimming took 4 bases from V and 0 from J, leaving 4 bases between them. The germline CDR1 and CDR2 sequences are SQVTM and ANQGSEA. The CDR3 DNA sequence: TGCAGCGTTGGCAGCTCTGGGGCCAACGTCCTGACTTTC. It yields the protein CSVGSSGANVLTF.

This clone was recorded a few times. The chain recombines TRBV29-1 with TRBJ1-6; D is uncertain. The germline V gene encodes CDR1 SQVTM and CDR2 ANQGSEA. The CDR3 contains 14 residues. V was pared by 7 bases and J by 8 bases, with 18 bases between. The CDR3 region is CSAKVSGRDSPLHF. CDR3 nucleotide sequence: TGCAGCGCCAAAGTCTCCGGGAGGGATTCACCCCTCCACTTT.

This clone has more than one count but fewer than ten. The CDR3 reads CASSLPREVYGYTF. CDR3 DNA sequence: TGTGCCAGCAGCTTACCGCGGGAGGTCTATGGCTACACCTTC. V gene TRBV7-2 combines with J gene TRBJ1-2; D unclear. There are 14 residues in the CDR3. V lost 2 bases, J lost 4 bases, and 11 bases lay in between. Germline-derived CDR1 and CDR2 are SGHTA and FQGNSA.

The gene calls are TRBV5-1 and TRBJ2-7; 8 bases are a match to TRBD2. This CDR3 has 14 amino acids. Germline loops: CDR1 SGHRS, CDR2 YFSETQ. J gave up 6 bases and V 0 bases, and 5 bases lay outside the gene matches. The DNA for the CDR3 is TGCGCCAGCAGCTTGGACCGGGAGGGCGGCGAGCAGTACTTC. It codes for CASSLDREGGEQYF.

The J gene is TRBJ2-7, the V gene TRBV7-9, with 10 bases matching TRBD1. This CDR3 has 14 amino acids. The ends lost 5 bases at V and 4 bases at J; junction bases unmatched: 5. The germline CDR1 and CDR2 sequences are SEHNR and FQNEAQ (reference sequence). The chain's CDR3 is CASSKWDRGYEQYF. Written as DNA, the CDR3 is TGTGCCAGCAGCAAATGGGACAGGGGTTACGAGCAGTACTTC.

This rearrangement joins TRBV29-1 to TRBJ2-5, with 8 positions matching TRBD2. The CDR3 sequence is 13 residues long. V gave up 6 bases and J gave up 2 bases; unmatched junction bases: 5. CDR1 is SQVTM, CDR2 ANQGSEA, per germline. CDR3 DNA: TGCAGCGTCCGGGGGGGGAGACAAGAGACCCAGTACTTC. It is translated as CSVRGGRQETQYF.

This clone appeared a few times. The rearrangement uses TRBV4-1 and TRBJ1-5, with D tentatively TRBD1 (5 bases). CDR1 is MGHRA and CDR2 is YSYEKL in the germline V gene. The ends were cut back, 0 bases at V and 1 base at J, with 22 bases in the middle. This CDR3 region has 20 residues. CDR3 DNA: TGCGCCAGCAGCCAAGATCGGGCCTCCGGGGCGTCAGGGAGCAATCAGCCCCAGCATTTT. Protein product: CASSQDRASGASGSNQPQHF.

This clone was seen only a few times. The chain is built from TRBV29-1 and TRBJ2-7; D unclear. CDR1 SQVTM and CDR2 ANQGSEA come from the germline V gene. This CDR3 contains 12 residues. Trimming took off 3 bases at V and 5 bases at J, with 11 bases between the two ends. The CDR3 bases are TGCAGCGTTGAGTACGGATTGGACGAGCAGTACTTC. Protein sequence: CSVEYGLDEQYF.